The 28 T cell receptor beta chains below all came from one sample that was sequenced in a study of T cells after yellow fever vaccination. TCRdb analysed the 5' RACE reads with MiXCR anew, one entry per CDR3 protein. The table lists about 320,000 distinct CDR3 sequences, about 10% of them singletons. The material was CD4+ T cells sorted from PBMCs, obtained 45 days after the yellow fever booster vaccination. The receptor source for this set is a man younger than 30 who received the YFV17D yellow fever vaccine.

The V gene is TRBV4-3, the J gene TRBJ1-1, with D perhaps matching TRBD1 (5 bases). From germline, CDR1 is LGHNA and CDR2 YSLEER. The CDR3 covers 16 residues. V lost 1 base and J lost 3, with 15 bases in between. CDR3 in DNA: TGCGCCAGCAGCCAAGTCTTAGGTCGAGGGGACACTGAAGCTTTCTTT. It translates to CASSQVLGRGDTEAFF.

The CDR3 DNA is TGTGCCGGCCAGCCGATACAGGGAAACATTCAGTACTTC. Encoded protein: CAGQPIQGNIQYF. V gene TRBV28 combines with J gene TRBJ2-4; perhaps TRBD1 as D (6 bases). The V end lost 11 bases, the J end lost 6 bases, and 17 bases lay between the germline ends. Per the germline V gene, CDR1 is MDHEN and CDR2 is SYDVKM. The CDR3 consists of 13 residues.

The table lists this clonotype with a few counts. The J gene is TRBJ2-1, the V gene TRBV7-9, with 9 nucleotides matching TRBD1. V lost 5 bases, J lost 7 bases, and 12 bases stayed unmatched. The CDR3 is 16 residues long. Germline CDR1 reads SEHNR; CDR2 reads FQNEAQ (reference sequence). The CDR3, as DNA: TGTGCCAGCAGCACTACGGACAGGGGAGATGGGAATGAGCAGTTCTTC. Protein: CASSTTDRGDGNEQFF.

This clonotype was counted only a few times. This chain uses TRBV9 with TRBJ1-1; D is unresolved. V was pared by 0 bases and J by 4 bases, with 10 bases between. The CDR3 contains 14 residues. CDR1 SGDLS and CDR2 YYNGEE come from the germline V gene. CDR3 nucleotides: TGTGCCAGCAGCGTAGAATCGGGTGGCACTGAAGCTTTCTTT. Its translation: CASSVESGGTEAFF.

Only a few counts were recorded for this clonotype. V gene TRBV7-3 combines with J gene TRBJ2-1; 7 bases match TRBD1. Trimming cost V 4 bases and J 9 bases; bases outside gene matches: 6. Germline V gene sequence: CDR1 SGHTA, CDR2 FQGTGA. The CDR3 is made up of 13 amino acids. The CDR3 spells CASSYAGGGEQFF. For the CDR3, the DNA is TGTGCCAGCAGCTATGCAGGGGGTGGTGAGCAGTTCTTC.

V is TRBV18 and J is TRBJ2-3; 8 nucleotides align to TRBD1. Germline lookup yields CDR1 KGHSH and CDR2 LQKENI. The CDR3 runs 18 residues. V was pared by 0 bases and J by 2 bases, with 10 bases of the junction left unmatched. CDR3 sequence (DNA): TGTGCCAGCTCACCACCGACTTGGACAGGGCTTAACACAGATACGCAGTATTTT. This encodes CASSPPTWTGLNTDTQYF. Together with reference TRBV18 and TRBJ2-3, the CDR3 gives the full variable domain: NAGVMQNPRHLVRRRGQEARLRCSPMKGHSHVYWYRQLPEEGLKFMVYLQKENIIDESGMPKERFSAEFPKEGPSILRIQQVVRGDSAAYFCASSPPTWTGLNTDTQYFGPGTRLTVL.

This clonotype was recorded a few times. The chain links TRBV15 to TRBJ2-3, with D unclear. V gave up 0 bases and J gave up 6 bases, with 13 bases separating them. Looked up from germline, CDR1 is LNHNV and CDR2 is YYDKDF (reference sequence). The CDR3 is made up of 15 amino acids. The CDR3: CATSRDDESVDTQYF. The CDR3 DNA reads as TGTGCCACCAGCAGAGATGATGAGAGCGTGGATACGCAGTATTTT.

This clonotype has a handful of counts. The chain joins TRBV30 to TRBJ1-3, with unresolved D. This CDR3 contains 14 residues. The V end was cut by 8 bases, the J end by 0 bases, with 14 bases between. Looked up from germline, CDR1 is GTSNPN and CDR2 is SVGIG (reference sequence). CDR3 sequence: CALTRSASGNTIYF. CDR3 in DNA: TGTGCCCTCACGCGGTCCGCCTCTGGAAACACCATATATTTT.

The chain recombines TRBV5-1 with TRBJ1-4; D is undetermined. The CDR3 extends over 14 amino acids. The germline gives CDR1 SGHRS, CDR2 YFSETQ. Trimming pared 0 bases from V and 5 bases from J, leaving 8 bases between. The CDR3 loop is CASSLGTRNEKLFF. The CDR3 DNA is TGCGCCAGCAGCTTGGGGACCCGGAATGAAAAACTGTTTTTT.

In its sample, this clonotype was seen a few times. This sequence joins TRBV2 and TRBJ2-2; D assignment may be TRBD1 or TRBD2 (5 bases each). The ends were cut back, 6 bases at V and 5 bases at J, with 10 bases in the middle. The CDR3 has 13 residues. Looked up from germline, CDR1 is SNHLY and CDR2 is FYNNEI. The CDR3 DNA sequence: TGTGCCAGCAGCGGGACGTGGACCGGGGAGCTGTTTTTT. Encoded protein: CASSGTWTGELFF. The full variable domain, rest sourced from reference TRBV2 and TRBJ2-2, is EPEVTQTPSHQVTQMGQEVILRCVPISNHLYFYWYRQILGQKVEFLVSFYNNEISEKSEIFDDQFSVERPDGSNFTLKIRSTKLEDSAMYFCASSGTWTGELFFGEGSRLTVL.

The sample holds a few counts of this clonotype. V usage is TRBV7-8 and J usage is TRBJ2-7; D perhaps matches TRBD2 (6 bases). Trimming stripped 1 base from V and 2 bases from J, with 12 bases between. The CDR3 extends over 15 amino acids. Per the germline V gene, CDR1 is SGHVS and CDR2 is FQNEAQ. CDR3 residues: CASSLGGGLAYEQYF. The CDR3 DNA reads as TGTGCCAGCAGCTTAGGTGGAGGGCTTGCCTACGAGCAGTACTTC.

This clonotype was found many times. The chain joins TRBV7-6 to TRBJ2-1, with D maybe TRBD1 (5 bases). CDR3 length: 15 residues. Germline assignment: CDR1 SGHVS and CDR2 FNYEAQ. V was shortened by 5 bases and J by 4 bases, with 15 bases between the two germline ends. The DNA of the CDR3 is TGTGCCAGCAGCCCCGCCCAGGGCCCTTACAATGAGCAGTTCTTC. Encoded protein: CASSPAQGPYNEQFF.

This clonotype was seen only a few times. This chain links TRBV5-1 with TRBJ1-4; no firm D call. The germline V gene has CDR1 SGHRS and CDR2 YFSETQ. The CDR3 covers 15 residues. V lost 4 bases to trimming and J lost 0 bases, with 10 bases between them. CDR3 sequence: CASSTGSSTNEKLFF. Written as DNA, the CDR3 is TGCGCCAGCAGCACCGGGAGCTCAACTAATGAAAAACTGTTTTTT.

This clonotype was observed a handful of times. The chain combines TRBV20-1 with TRBJ1-1; 11 bases map to TRBD1. CDR1 DFQATT and CDR2 SNEGSKA come from the germline V gene (reference sequence). V trimming: 4 bases; J trimming: 10 bases; junction bases outside the gene matches: 11. This CDR3 contains 14 residues. The CDR3 here is CSATGTGGILGAFF. In DNA form, the CDR3 reads TGCAGTGCTACAGGGACAGGGGGGATCCTTGGAGCTTTCTTT.

J is TRBJ1-5 and V is TRBV12-3 or TRBV12-4; D call uncertain. The CDR3 consists of 13 residues. V was clipped by 3 bases and J by 5 bases, with 8 bases between them. CDR3 bases: TGTGCCAGCAGTTTTGTCCAGGATCAGCCCCAGCATTTT. It codes for CASSFVQDQPQHF.

The rearrangement links TRBV5-5 to TRBJ2-7; the D is unclear. The CDR3 has 13 amino acids. V was trimmed by 1 base and J by 3 bases, leaving 8 bases between them. Germline loops: CDR1 SGHKS, CDR2 YYEKEE (reference sequence). The CDR3 DNA reads TGTGCCAGCAGCTTGAGTAGCCACTACGAGCAGTACGTC. This sequence encodes CASSLSSHYEQYV.

This clonotype was found a few times. The J gene is TRBJ1-2, the V gene TRBV30; no reliable D call. Trimming stripped 0 bases from V and 14 bases from J, with 16 bases between. CDR3 length: 12 residues. CDR1 and CDR2 (germline): GTSNPN, SVGIG (reference sequence). The CDR3, as DNA: TGTGCCTGGAGTGTAGGCGGGGAAGTTCGGACCTTC. It yields the protein CAWSVGGEVRTF.

The gene calls are TRBV6-5 and TRBJ1-1, with D uncertain. The CDR3 loop spans 14 amino acids. Between the trimmed V and J ends, which lost 0 bases and 9 bases, there was a span of 14 bases. CDR1 is MNHEY and CDR2 is SVGAGI in the germline V gene. The CDR3: CASSYSTRAPKAFF. CDR3 nucleotides: TGTGCCAGCAGTTACTCGACTCGCGCGCCCAAAGCTTTCTTT.

This clonotype occurred a few times. This rearrangement joins TRBV28 to TRBJ2-3, with 7 bases identical to TRBD1. This CDR3 comprises 14 residues. V was pared by 5 bases and J by 5 bases, with 7 bases of the junction left unmatched. The V gene's germline CDR1 is MDHEN and CDR2 SYDVKM. The CDR3 region is CASSPGGRGDTQYF. The CDR3 bases are TGTGCCAGCAGTCCAGGGGGTCGGGGAGATACGCAGTATTTT.

This clonotype showed up just a few times. The chain joins TRBV24-1 to TRBJ2-2, with D tentatively TRBD1 (6 bases). The CDR3 loop spans 15 amino acids. The ends were cut back, 2 bases at V and 5 bases at J, with 11 bases in the middle. From germline, CDR1 is KGHDR and CDR2 SFDVKD. CDR3 nucleotide sequence: TGTGCCACCAGTGATTCCCCGAGGGGGACCGGGGAGCTGTTTTTT. Translating it yields CATSDSPRGTGELFF.

This clonotype showed up many times. The V gene is TRBV11-2, the J gene TRBJ2-5; no firm D call. The ends were cut back, 2 bases at V and 5 bases at J, with 12 bases in the middle. CDR1 is SGHAT, CDR2 FQNNGV, per germline. The CDR3 has 14 amino acids. CDR3 sequence: CASSLIPSPETQYF. The CDR3 region has the DNA TGTGCCAGCAGCTTAATTCCGTCCCCCGAGACCCAGTACTTC.

This clonotype was detected only a few times. This chain joins TRBV19 and TRBJ1-1; the D gene is possibly TRBD1 (6 bases). This CDR3 contains 14 residues. In germline, CDR1 is LNHDA, CDR2 SQIVND (reference sequence). V lost 3 bases and J 0 bases, leaving 8 bases between the germline ends. Here the CDR3 DNA reads TGTGCCAGTAGTATCGGGGGCCTGAACACTGAAGCTTTCTTT. Translating it yields CASSIGGLNTEAFF.

The gene calls are TRBV12-3 or TRBV12-4 and TRBJ2-3; D call uncertain. The CDR3 has 15 amino acids. Trimming took 6 bases from V and 0 from J, leaving 13 bases between them. CDR3 region: CASRVGTASTDTQYF. Written as DNA, the CDR3 is TGTGCCAGCAGGGTAGGAACCGCAAGCACAGATACGCAGTATTTT.

The rearrangement uses TRBV3-1 and TRBJ1-1; D unresolved. This CDR3 comprises 18 residues. Germline V gene sequence: CDR1 LGHDT, CDR2 YNNKEL (reference sequence). Trimming took 1 base from V and 1 from J, leaving 19 bases between them. In nucleotides, the CDR3 is TGTGCCAGCAGCCAAGTTTTTAAGGTGACCGGACCGAACACTGAAGCTTTCTTT. Translation: CASSQVFKVTGPNTEAFF.

This clonotype was detected many times. V gene TRBV12-3 or TRBV12-4 combines with J gene TRBJ1-1; a weak D match, TRBD1 (6 bases). V shed 7 bases and J shed 9 bases, with 15 bases lying between them. The CDR3 contains 12 residues. CDR3 DNA: TGTGCCAGCACCAGAGACAGGTCCAAAGCTTTCTTT. Protein: CASTRDRSKAFF.

The chain links TRBV12-1 to TRBJ2-1; the table gives TRBD1 as D, unverified against the DNA. TRBV12-1 is termed a pseudogene. The length of the CDR3 is 16 residues. The CDR3 reads CASSAAGTGVCGEQFF. The CDR3 DNA reads TGTGCCAGCAGCGCTGCCGGGACAGGGGTGTGTGGTGAGCAGTTCTTC.

This clonotype was picked up a small number of times. The rearrangement uses TRBV18 and TRBJ2-1; tentatively, D is TRBD2 (6 bases). V lost 3 bases, J lost 8 bases, and 14 bases lay in between. In germline, CDR1 is KGHSH, CDR2 LQKENI. CDR3 size: 14 residues. CDR3 in amino acids: CASSPSGGNDEQFF. The CDR3 DNA is TGTGCCAGCTCACCGTCTGGCGGGAACGATGAGCAGTTCTTC.

Here the CDR3 DNA reads TGTGCCAGCAGCTTCAGGGGCAGCAACACTGAAGCTTTCTTT. Translated: CASSFRGSNTEAFF. This chain joins TRBV7-9 and TRBJ1-1, with a weak D call TRBD1 (6 bases). CDR1 SEHNR and CDR2 FQNEAQ come from the germline V gene (reference sequence). Trimming pared 3 bases from V and 2 bases from J, leaving 10 bases between. The CDR3 spans 14 residues.